Here is one TCR beta chain with its context. The length of the CDR3 is 15 residues. Germline CDR1 reads SNHLY; CDR2 reads FYNNEI. V trimming: 4 bases; J trimming: 2 bases; junction bases outside the gene matches: 3. The data belong to a study of blood T cell repertoires in COVID-19. For the study at large: COVID-19 samples collected from the United States, Italy and Spain covered acute and convalescent phases.

Sequencing used immunoSEQ multiplex PCR; TCRdb keeps in-frame clones, though not all of them. The sample comprises a few hundred thousand clones, around 90% of which are singletons, and approximately 0.85% rests with the top ten. This TCR derives from a woman between 40 and 55 years old who had recovered from COVID-19. Sequenced sample: peripheral blood. The V gene is TRBV2, the J gene TRBJ2-1; 9 bases agree with TRBD2. As DNA, the CDR3 is TGTGCCAGCAGTGGTTCTAGCGGGACCTACAATGAGCAGTTCTTC. Amino acid sequence: CASSGSSGTYNEQFF.